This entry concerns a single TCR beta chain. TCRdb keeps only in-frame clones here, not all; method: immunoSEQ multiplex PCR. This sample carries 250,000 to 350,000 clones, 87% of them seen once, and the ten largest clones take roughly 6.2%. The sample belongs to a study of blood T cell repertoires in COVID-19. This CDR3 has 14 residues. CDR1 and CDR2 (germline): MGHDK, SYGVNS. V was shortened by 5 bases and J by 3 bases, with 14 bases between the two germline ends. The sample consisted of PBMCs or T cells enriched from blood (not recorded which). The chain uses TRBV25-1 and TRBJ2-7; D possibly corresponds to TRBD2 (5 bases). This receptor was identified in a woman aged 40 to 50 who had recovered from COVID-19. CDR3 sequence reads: CASSQAGVLYEQYF. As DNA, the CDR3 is TGTGCCAGCAGTCAAGCCGGGGTACTCTACGAGCAGTACTTC.